This is a list of T cell receptor beta chains from one sample in a study of PD-1 blockade in classical Hodgkin lymphoma. The method was immunoSEQ multiplex PCR; TCRdb's version includes in-frame clones alone and lacks a portion of them. The sample holds 98,000 or so clones, roughly nine tenths seen once. The material sequenced was peripheral blood mononuclear cells (PBMCs), taken before the second cycle of nivolumab. The receptors were sampled from a human donor with classical Hodgkin lymphoma. Both conserved end residues are part of each CDR3. A D gene is named only where the DNA matches it firmly. The size entry is marked missing in some rows and otherwise reads once, few, many or a size class.

clone size	D gene	J gene	V gene	CDR3 protein	CDR3 DNA
.	.	TRBJ1-5	TRBV2	CASMGGQSIYLGNQPQHF	TGTGCCAGCATGGGTGGACAATCGATTTATCTTGGCAATCAGCCCCAGCATTTT
.	TRBD1	TRBJ2-7	TRBV5-5	CASSQQGIFDEQYF	TGTGCCAGCAGCCAACAGGGGATTTTCGACGAGCAGTACTTC
.	TRBD1	TRBJ2-1	TRBV4-1	CASSQGPGGDEQFF	TGCGCCAGCAGCCAAGGTCCAGGGGGCGATGAGCAGTTCTTC
.	.	TRBJ1-3	TRBV4-3	CASSQGKGNTIYF	TGCGCCAGCAGCCAAGGGAAGGGAAACACCATATATTTT
.	.	TRBJ1-1	TRBV7-2	CASSLSSEAFF	TGCGCCAGCAGCTTAAGCTCTGAAGCTTTCTTT
once	.	TRBJ2-7	TRBV18	CASSPGAGSDEQYF	TGTGCCAGCTCACCGGGAGCAGGGAGCGACGAGCAGTACTTC
once	.	TRBJ2-5	TRBV4-1	CASSQEGTEETQYF	TGCGCCAGCAGCCAAGAGGGGACTGAAGAGACCCAGTACTTC
once	.	TRBJ1-1	TRBV7-9	CASSLGQANTEAFF	TGTGCCAGCAGCTTGGGACAAGCGAACACTGAAGCTTTCTTT
.	.	TRBJ1-4	TRBV7-8	CASSLWTGDEKLFF	TGTGCCAGCAGCCTATGGACGGGGGATGAAAAACTGTTTTTT
.	.	TRBJ2-5	TRBV19	CASSRSGSLEETQYF	TGTGCCAGTAGCCGCTCCGGGAGCTTAGAAGAGACCCAGTACTTC
.	TRBD2	TRBJ2-2	TRBV2	CASSEAWPGLAGNPGELFF	TGTGCCAGCAGTGAAGCTTGGCCGGGACTAGCGGGAAACCCCGGGGAGCTGTTTTTT
.	.	TRBJ2-1	TRBV28	CASGVGRWGGGSSYNEQFF	TGTGCCAGCGGCGTCGGGCGTTGGGGTGGTGGAAGCTCCTACAATGAGCAGTTCTTC
.	.	TRBJ2-3	TRBV11-3	CASSLGVRSTDTQYF	TGTGCCAGCAGCTTAGGGGTCCGGTCCACAGATACGCAGTATTTT
.	.	TRBJ2-7	TRBV4-1	CASSHGSGYEQYF	TGCGCCAGCAGCCACGGGAGCGGCTACGAGCAGTACTTC
.	TRBD1	TRBJ1-2	TRBV30	CAWSVPSAGGAFGYGYTF	TGTGCCTGGAGTGTACCCTCGGCAGGGGGCGCTTTTGGCTATGGCTACACCTTC
.	TRBD2	TRBJ2-2	TRBV9	CASSASGGNTGELFF	TGTGCCAGCAGCGCTAGCGGGGGGAACACCGGGGAGCTGTTTTTT
.	.	TRBJ2-2	TRBV6-1	CASSEALWEDWGTSRELFF	TGTGCCAGCAGTGAAGCGCTCTGGGAGGACTGGGGAACATCCCGGGAGCTGTTTTTT
.	.	TRBJ2-7	TRBV5-1	CASSLKGWEQYF	TGCGCCAGCAGCTTGAAAGGTTGGGAGCAGTACTTC
.	TRBD1	TRBJ1-2	TRBV4-2	CASSQGQGLGYGYTF	TGTGCCAGCAGCCAAGGACAGGGTTTGGGCTATGGCTACACCTTC
.	.	TRBJ1-4	TRBV5-1	CASSLRGGGEKLFF	TGCGCCAGCAGCTTGAGGGGAGGCGGTGAAAAACTGTTTTTT
.	TRBD1	TRBJ2-2	TRBV5-5	CASSPGTGFTGELFF	TGTGCCAGCAGCCCCGGGACAGGGTTCACCGGGGAGCTGTTTTTT
.	.	TRBJ1-5	TRBV6-1	CASSERAGAHEHF	TGTGCCAGCAGTGAACGCGCAGGGGCCCACGAGCATTTT
.	.	TRBJ2-5	TRBV28	CASNGQKTQYF	TGTGCCAGCAATGGGCAAAAGACCCAGTACTTC
.	TRBD1	TRBJ1-4	TRBV5-3	CASSYRQGAYEKLFF	TGTGCCAGCAGCTACCGACAGGGGGCCTATGAAAAACTGTTTTTT
.	.	TRBJ2-2	TRBV28	CASTTYTGELFF	TGTGCCAGCACCACATACACCGGGGAGCTGTTTTTT
few	.	TRBJ1-2	TRBV15	CATSTPRDTYGYTF	TGTGCCACCAGCACACCGCGCGACACGTATGGCTACACCTTC
.	.	TRBJ2-7	TRBV6-5	CASSYLHNYEQYF	TGTGCCAGCAGTTACCTTCACAACTACGAGCAGTACTTC
.	.	TRBJ1-2	TRBV28	CASSLNRVGGYTF	TGTGCCAGCAGTCTCAACAGGGTTGGGGGCTACACCTTC
.	TRBD2	TRBJ2-7	TRBV4-1	CASSQIAGGTYEQYF	TGCGCCAGCAGCCAAATAGCGGGAGGTACCTACGAGCAGTACTTC
.	TRBD2	TRBJ2-7	TRBV27	CASSDSGTSSHEQYF	TGTGCCAGCAGTGACTCCGGGACTAGTAGCCACGAGCAGTACTTC
.	.	TRBJ2-6	TRBV7-9	CASSWDTGANVLTF	TGTGCCAGCAGCTGGGACACTGGGGCCAACGTCCTGACTTTC